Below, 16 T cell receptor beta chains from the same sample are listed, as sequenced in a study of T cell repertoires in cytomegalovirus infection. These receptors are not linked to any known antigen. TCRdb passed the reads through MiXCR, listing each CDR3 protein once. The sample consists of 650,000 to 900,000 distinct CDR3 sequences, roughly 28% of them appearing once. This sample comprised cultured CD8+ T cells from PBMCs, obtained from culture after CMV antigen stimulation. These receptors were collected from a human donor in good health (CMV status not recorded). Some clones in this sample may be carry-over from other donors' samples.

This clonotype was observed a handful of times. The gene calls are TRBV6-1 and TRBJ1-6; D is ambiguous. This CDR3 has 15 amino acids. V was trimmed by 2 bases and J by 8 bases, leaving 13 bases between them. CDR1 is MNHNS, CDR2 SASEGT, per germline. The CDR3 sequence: CASSEWHDWDSPLHF. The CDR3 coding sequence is TGTGCCAGCAGTGAATGGCACGATTGGGATTCACCCCTCCACTTT.

The CDR3 spells CASSSGTAMDGYTF. The CDR3 DNA reads as TGTGCCAGCAGTTCCGGGACCGCCATGGATGGCTACACCTTC. The rearrangement links TRBV27 to TRBJ1-2; a possible D gene is TRBD1 (5 bases). CDR3 length equals 14 residues. Germline CDR1 is MNHEY and CDR2 is SMNVEV (reference sequence). The V end lost 4 bases, the J end lost 6 bases, and 15 bases lay between the germline ends.

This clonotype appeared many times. The CDR3 region has the DNA TGTGCCAGCAGTGACCGGGACAGGGGTTTGGCCGGGGAGCTGTTTTTT. Translation gives CASSDRDRGLAGELFF. The chain combines TRBV28 with TRBJ2-2; 10 nucleotides align to TRBD1. Germline CDR1 reads MDHEN; CDR2 reads SYDVKM. The ends lost 5 bases at V and 6 bases at J; junction bases unmatched: 9. The CDR3 runs to 16 residues.

CDR3 loop: CASSLFSFTDTQYF. The CDR3 nucleotides are TGTGCCAGCAGCTTGTTTTCCTTCACAGATACGCAGTATTTT. The chain joins TRBV5-8 to TRBJ2-3; no clear D. The CDR3 extends over 14 amino acids. V was pared by 1 base and J by 2 bases, with 8 bases between. The V gene's germline CDR1 is SGHTS and CDR2 YDEGEE.

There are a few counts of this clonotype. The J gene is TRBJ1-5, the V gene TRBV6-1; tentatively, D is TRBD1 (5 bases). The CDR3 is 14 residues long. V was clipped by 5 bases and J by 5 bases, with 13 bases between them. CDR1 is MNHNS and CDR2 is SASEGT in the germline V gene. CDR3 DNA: TGTGCCAGCAGTCCGAGCAGGGAGCATCAGCCCCAGCATTTT. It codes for CASSPSREHQPQHF.

The CDR3 loop is CASRSSEQNYGYTF. CDR3 DNA: TGTGCCAGTAGGAGCAGTGAACAGAACTATGGCTACACCTTC. The chain couples TRBV12-3 or TRBV12-4 to TRBJ1-2; D is uncertain. V was shortened by 9 bases and J by 2 bases, with 16 bases between the two germline ends. The CDR3 has 14 amino acids.

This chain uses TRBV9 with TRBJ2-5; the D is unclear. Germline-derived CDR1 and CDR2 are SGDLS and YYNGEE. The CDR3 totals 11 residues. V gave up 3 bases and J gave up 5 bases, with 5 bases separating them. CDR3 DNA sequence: TGTGCCAGCAGCGCCGACGAGACCCAGTACTTC. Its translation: CASSADETQYF.

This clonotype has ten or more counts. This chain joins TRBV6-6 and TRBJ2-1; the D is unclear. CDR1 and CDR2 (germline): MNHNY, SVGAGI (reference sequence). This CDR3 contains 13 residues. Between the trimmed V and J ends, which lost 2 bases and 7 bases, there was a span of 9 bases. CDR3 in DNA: TGTGCCAGCAGTTACGGGCAAGGGAATGAGCAGTTCTTC. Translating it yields CASSYGQGNEQFF.

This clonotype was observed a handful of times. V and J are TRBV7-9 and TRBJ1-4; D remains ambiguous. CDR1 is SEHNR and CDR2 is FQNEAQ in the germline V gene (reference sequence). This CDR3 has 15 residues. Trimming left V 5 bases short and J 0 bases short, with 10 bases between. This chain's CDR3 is CASSPSPATNEKLFF. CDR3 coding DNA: TGTGCCAGCAGCCCATCGCCGGCAACTAATGAAAAACTGTTTTTT.

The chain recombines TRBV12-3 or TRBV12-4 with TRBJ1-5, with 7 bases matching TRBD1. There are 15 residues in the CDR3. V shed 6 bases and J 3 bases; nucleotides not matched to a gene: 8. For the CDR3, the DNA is TGTGCCAGCAGAACGGGGACAGTGATCAATCAGCCCCAGCATTTT. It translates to CASRTGTVINQPQHF.

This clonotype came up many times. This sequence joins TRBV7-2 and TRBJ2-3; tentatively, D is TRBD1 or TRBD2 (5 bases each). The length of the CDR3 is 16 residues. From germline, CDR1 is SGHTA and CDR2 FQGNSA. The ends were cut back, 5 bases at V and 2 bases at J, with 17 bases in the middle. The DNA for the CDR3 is TGTGCCAGCAGCCCCCGGGACGCAAGACTCACAGATACGCAGTATTTT. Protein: CASSPRDARLTDTQYF.

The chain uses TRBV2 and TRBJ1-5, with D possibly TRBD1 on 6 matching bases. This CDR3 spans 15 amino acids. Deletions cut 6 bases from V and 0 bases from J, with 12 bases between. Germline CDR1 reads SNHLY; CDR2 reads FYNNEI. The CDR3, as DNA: TGTGCCAGCAGCAACAGGGCGGATAGCAATCAGCCCCAGCATTTT. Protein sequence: CASSNRADSNQPQHF.

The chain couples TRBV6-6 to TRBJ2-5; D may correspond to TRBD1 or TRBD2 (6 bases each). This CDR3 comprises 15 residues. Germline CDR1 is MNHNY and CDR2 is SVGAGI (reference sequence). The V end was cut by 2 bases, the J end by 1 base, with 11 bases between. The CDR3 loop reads CASSYGGQVQETQYF. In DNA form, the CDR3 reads TGTGCCAGCAGTTACGGGGGGCAGGTCCAAGAGACCCAGTACTTC.

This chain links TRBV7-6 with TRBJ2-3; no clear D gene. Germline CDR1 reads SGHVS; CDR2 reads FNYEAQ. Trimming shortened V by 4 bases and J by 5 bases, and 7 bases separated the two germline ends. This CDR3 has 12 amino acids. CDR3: CASSSTEDTQYF. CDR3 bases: TGTGCCAGCAGCTCGACCGAAGATACGCAGTATTTT.

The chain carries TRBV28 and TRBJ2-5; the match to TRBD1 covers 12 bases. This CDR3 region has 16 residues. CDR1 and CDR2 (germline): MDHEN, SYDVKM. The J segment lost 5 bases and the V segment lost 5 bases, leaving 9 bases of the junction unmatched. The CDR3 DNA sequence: TGTGCCAGCAGTCAAACGGGACAGGGGGCAGGGGAGACCCAGTACTTC. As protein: CASSQTGQGAGETQYF.

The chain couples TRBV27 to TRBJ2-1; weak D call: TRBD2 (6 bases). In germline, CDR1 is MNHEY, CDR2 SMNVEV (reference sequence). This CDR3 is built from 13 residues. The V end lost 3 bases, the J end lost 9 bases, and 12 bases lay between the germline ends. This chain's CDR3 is CASSFSSDGEQFF. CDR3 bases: TGTGCCAGCAGTTTCTCTAGCGACGGTGAGCAGTTCTTC.